This T cell receptor beta chain was sequenced during a study of neurological immune-mediated disorders. Study outcomes and limitations: No CDR3 amino acid sequences recurred among expanded clones across subjects, suggesting private repertoires in all groups.

The cDNA was synthesized by means of template-switch 5'RACE, which was carried out with 10-nucleotide random UMIs. Every sequencing run generated in excess of 160 million TCR-beta sequences. These sequences covered 15-18 subjects. TCRdb re-derived calls from the 5' RACE reads in MiXCR, one entry per CDR3 protein. The table records more than 45,000 distinct CDR3 sequences, approximately 4% of them present only once. V was shortened by 1 base and J by 0 bases, with 4 bases between the two germline ends. Germline lookup yields CDR1 SGHRS and CDR2 YFSETQ. The CDR3 is 13 residues long. This clonotype was detected ten times or more. What it binds is not known.

Sequenced material: PBMCs. This rearrangement joins TRBV5-1 to TRBJ1-1; D gene uncertain. The origin of this receptor is a woman aged 25 to 39 with multiple sclerosis. CDR3 nucleotide sequence: TGCGCCAGCAGCTTGTCAGTGAACACTGAAGCTTTCTTT. This sequence encodes CASSLSVNTEAFF.